This T cell receptor beta chain was observed in a study of blood T cell repertoires in COVID-19. CDR1 is SGHAT, CDR2 FQNNGV, per germline. The V gene end was trimmed by 5 bases and the J gene end by 5 bases; junction bases not matched to a gene: 15. The CDR3 covers 18 residues. Profiling relied on immunoSEQ multiplex PCR, and the TCRdb table lists in-frame clones only, not all of them. The profile covers 150,000 to 200,000 clones, with 75% to 80% appearing a single time and roughly 25% taken by the ten largest. Material for sequencing was peripheral blood. The receptor was isolated from a woman in her seventies with acute or convalescent COVID-19. This chain links TRBV11-2 with TRBJ2-5, with 12 nucleotides matching TRBD2. The CDR3 DNA reads TGTGCCAGCAGCCCCCGGTCGGGGACTAGCGGGTGGAGTGAGACCCAGTACTTC. This gives the protein CASSPRSGTSGWSETQYF.